Shown below are 30 T cell receptor beta chains from a single sample sequenced in a study of pediatric ulcerative colitis. Sequencing used immunoSEQ multiplex PCR; TCRdb keeps in-frame clones, though not all of them. The sample has fewer than 40,000 clones; over 80% are singletons. The specimen sequenced was blood. The source is a girl aged 10-17 years with moderate ulcerative colitis.

About this clone: One end of the junction does not line up with germline, which may come from a read error. The V and J genes are TRBV6-5 and TRBJ1-6, with unresolved D. This CDR3 spans 12 amino acids. Germline V gene data show CDR1 as MNHEY and CDR2 as SVGAGI. The CDR3 DNA reads as TGTGCCAGCAGTTACACGGAGGGATTTCTGGGGTTT. Translated: CASSYTEGFLGF.

V is TRBV19 and J is TRBJ1-2, with TRBD1 matching 7 bases. Germline loops: CDR1 LNHDA, CDR2 SQIVND (reference sequence). V lost 8 bases and J lost 4; bases outside the gene matches: 16. The CDR3 length is 16 residues. CDR3 sequence: CASWWTGRADSYGYTF. Written as DNA, the CDR3 is TGTGCCAGTTGGTGGACAGGCCGGGCCGACAGCTATGGCTACACCTTC.

The CDR3 DNA sequence: TGTGCCTCCTCTAATACGGGGGAGCAGTTCTTC. Its protein product is CASSNTGEQFF. The chain links TRBV30 to TRBJ2-1; D perhaps matches TRBD2 (5 bases). Trimming cost V 7 bases and J 10 bases, with 14 bases left between them. The germline gives CDR1 GTSNPN, CDR2 SVGIG (reference sequence). The CDR3 is made up of 11 amino acids.

The chain combines TRBV5-1 with TRBJ2-7, with 9 bases identical to TRBD1. V lost 2 bases to trimming and J lost 2 bases; unmatched junction nucleotides: 5. Germline CDR1 reads SGHRS; CDR2 reads YFSETQ. This CDR3 has 15 residues. The CDR3 region has the DNA TGCGCCAGCAGCTTAACCGGGACAGGGACCTACGAGCAGTACTTC. Translating it yields CASSLTGTGTYEQYF.

The chain has TRBV14 and TRBJ2-7; 7 bases fit TRBD2. Trimming at V came to 1 base and at J to 6 bases, leaving 3 bases not matched to a gene. CDR3 size: 13 residues. Germline CDR1 is SGHDN and CDR2 is FVKESK. As DNA, the CDR3 is TGTGCCAGCAGCCAAGTTGTAGCGGGCGAGCAGTACTTC. This encodes CASSQVVAGEQYF.

The CDR3 protein is CASSPHLEDNEQFF. In DNA form, the CDR3 reads TGTGCCAGCAGTCCCCACCTTGAAGACAATGAGCAGTTCTTC. The chain employs TRBV28 and TRBJ2-1, with D uncertain. This CDR3 has 14 amino acids. Germline CDR1 and CDR2: MDHEN and SYDVKM. The V end lost 5 bases, the J end lost 5 bases, and 13 bases lay between the germline ends.

The chain links TRBV6-1 to TRBJ2-7; D possibly matches TRBD1 or TRBD2 (6 bases each). V was clipped by 1 base and J by 0 bases, with 16 bases between them. The length of the CDR3 is 17 residues. In germline, CDR1 is MNHNS, CDR2 SASEGT. CDR3 bases: TGTGCCAGCAGTGAAGGAGTGGGGGGCAGGAGCTCCTACGAGCAGTACTTC. It is translated as CASSEGVGGRSSYEQYF.

V usage is TRBV11-2 and J usage is TRBJ2-7; no reliable D call. This CDR3 is 15 amino acids long. CDR1 is SGHAT, CDR2 FQNNGV, per germline. V was cut by 5 bases and J by 1 base, with 15 bases left in between. CDR3 bases: TGTGCCAGCAGCCCTTTAGGTAGTCAGTCCTACGAGCAGTACTTC. Translation gives CASSPLGSQSYEQYF.

The chain recombines TRBV19 with TRBJ1-5; perhaps TRBD1 as D (6 bases). V lost 3 bases, J lost 7 bases, and 10 bases lay in between. CDR3 length equals 13 residues. Germline V gene sequence: CDR1 LNHDA, CDR2 SQIVND (reference sequence). The CDR3 coding sequence is TGTGCCAGTAGTATGGGGGGCTGGCAGCCCCAGCATTTT. It yields the protein CASSMGGWQPQHF.

The rearrangement uses TRBV9 and TRBJ1-5; D is undetermined. This CDR3 has 14 amino acids. The V gene lost 0 bases and the J gene lost 5 bases, with 9 bases spanning the gap. CDR1 and CDR2 from the germline V gene are SGDLS and YYNGEE. The CDR3 sequence is CASSVGLADQPQHF. The CDR3 DNA reads TGTGCCAGCAGCGTAGGTCTGGCCGATCAGCCCCAGCATTTT. Complete variable domain (other parts from reference TRBV9 and TRBJ1-5): DSGVTQTPKHLITATGQRVTLRCSPRSGDLSVYWYQQSLDQGLQFLIQYYNGEERAKGNILERFSAQQFPDLHSELNLSSLELGDSALYFCASSVGLADQPQHFGDGTRLSIL.

The V and J genes are TRBV6-5 and TRBJ1-1, with unresolved D. CDR1 and CDR2 (germline): MNHEY, SVGAGI. This CDR3 contains 11 residues. V was trimmed by 6 bases and J by 5 bases, leaving 7 bases between them. In nucleotides, the CDR3 is TGTGCCAGCAGCGGTTGGACTGAAGCTTTCTTT. This codes for CASSGWTEAFF.

The chain uses TRBV7-2 and TRBJ1-1; tentatively, D is TRBD1 (5 bases). There are 14 residues in the CDR3. Germline values: CDR1 SGHTA, CDR2 FQGNSA. V was cut by 6 bases and J by 4 bases, with 15 bases left in between. The CDR3 DNA is TGTGCCAGCAGTCCTTACCAGGGTAGCACTGAAGCTTTCTTT. Translated: CASSPYQGSTEAFF.

The chain recombines TRBV6-4 with TRBJ1-1; D is unresolved. V lost 3 bases and J 4 bases, leaving 9 bases between the germline ends. The V gene's germline CDR1 is MRHNA and CDR2 SNTAGT. The CDR3 has 13 residues. CDR3 sequence (DNA): TGTGCCAGCAGTGAGCGAGTAGGCACTGAAGCTTTCTTT. Protein: CASSERVGTEAFF.

This rearrangement joins TRBV1 to TRBJ2-5; the tabulated D call, TRBD2, remains unverified against the DNA. TRBV1 is given as a pseudogene. There are 21 residues in the CDR3. Here the CDR3 reads CTSSQDGWEAGGPLGQETQYF. DNA for the CDR3: TGCACCAGCAGCCAAGATGGTTGGGAAGCGGGGGGACCATTGGGGCAAGAGACCCAGTACTTC.

The V and J genes are TRBV11-2 and TRBJ2-7; 8 positions agree with TRBD1. Germline assignment: CDR1 SGHAT and CDR2 FQNNGV. CDR3 size: 16 residues. With 4 bases clipped from V and 7 bases from J, the junction kept 15 bases outside the gene matches. Here the CDR3 DNA reads TGTGCCAGCAGCTCCTACAGGGGGAGTCGATCGGGGGAGCAGTACTTC. Protein sequence: CASSSYRGSRSGEQYF.

The rearrangement links TRBV5-1 to TRBJ2-7, with D tentatively TRBD2 (5 bases). This CDR3 has 12 residues. V was pared by 4 bases and J by 3 bases, with 8 bases between. Germline V gene data show CDR1 as SGHRS and CDR2 as YFSETQ. This CDR3 reads CASSKSGYEQYF. As DNA, the CDR3 is TGCGCCAGCAGCAAGAGCGGCTACGAGCAGTACTTC.

CDR3 protein: CASSQGGANYGYTF. In DNA form, the CDR3 reads TGCGCCAGCAGCCAGGGAGGTGCAAACTATGGCTACACCTTC. The gene calls are TRBV4-1 and TRBJ1-2; D gene uncertain. The CDR3 totals 14 residues. Germline V CDR1 and CDR2: MGHRA, YSYEKL. The V and J ends lost 3 bases and 2 bases respectively, with 10 bases between them.

V usage is TRBV11-2 and J usage is TRBJ1-2, with D unclear. Trimming cost V 8 bases and J 2 bases, with 12 bases left between them. Germline V gene data show CDR1 as SGHAT and CDR2 as FQNNGV. CDR3 size: 13 residues. CDR3 bases: TGTGCCAGCGGGAAGGGTACGAACTATGGCTACACCTTC. It translates to CASGKGTNYGYTF.

The CDR3 is CASSSSRGTDTQYF. The CDR3 nucleotides read TGTGCCAGCAGTTCATCGCGGGGGACAGATACGCAGTATTTT. The rearrangement uses TRBV27 and TRBJ2-3; 7 bases map to TRBD2. V trimming: 4 bases; J trimming: 3 bases; junction bases outside the gene matches: 4. Germline assignment: CDR1 MNHEY and CDR2 SMNVEV (reference sequence). CDR3 length: 14 amino acids.

The rearrangement links TRBV18 to TRBJ2-2; 10 bases are shared with TRBD1. CDR1 is KGHSH and CDR2 is LQKENI in the germline V gene. Losses at the gene ends were 2 bases for V and 5 bases for J; bases not matched to a gene: 8. The CDR3 covers 17 residues. The CDR3 reads CASSPLAGTGVTGELFF. The CDR3 nucleotides are TGTGCCAGCTCACCATTGGCTGGGACAGGGGTTACCGGGGAGCTGTTTTTT.

The chain uses TRBV6-5 and TRBJ2-7, with TRBD2 identical over 8 bases. V lost 1 base, J lost 2 bases, and 4 bases stayed unmatched. CDR3 length: 15 residues. Germline CDR1 MNHEY, CDR2 SVGAGI. The CDR3 spells CASSYLAGGTYEQYF. The CDR3 DNA is TGTGCCAGCAGTTACTTGGCGGGAGGAACCTACGAGCAGTACTTC.

V and J are TRBV7-2 and TRBJ1-1; D gene ambiguous. The germline CDR1 and CDR2 sequences are SGHTA and FQGNSA. V shed 2 bases and J shed 0 bases, with 10 bases lying between them. This CDR3 has 15 amino acids. The CDR3: CASSLYEGLNTEAFF. Written as DNA, the CDR3 is TGTGCCAGCAGCTTATATGAAGGGTTGAACACTGAAGCTTTCTTT.

On this clone: A read error is likely here: a far larger clone is one base away. The V gene is TRBV13, the J gene TRBJ2-1, with 11 bases matching TRBD2. The CDR3 extends over 17 amino acids. Germline CDR1 reads PRHDT; CDR2 reads FYEKMQ (reference sequence). V shed 5 bases, J shed 4 bases, and the junction held 10 bases outside the gene matches. The DNA for the CDR3 is TGTGCCAGCAGCGACAGCCCCCTAGCGGGAGGATACAATGAGCAGTTCTTC. Encoded protein: CASSDSPLAGGYNEQFF.

V usage is TRBV5-1 and J usage is TRBJ1-1, with D possibly being TRBD1 (5 bases). The CDR3 has 15 amino acids. Germline CDR1 is SGHRS and CDR2 is YFSETQ. Trimming pared 4 bases from V and 1 base from J, leaving 14 bases between. Here the CDR3 reads CASSARQLQNTEAFF. The DNA for the CDR3 is TGCGCCAGCAGCGCTCGACAGCTACAGAACACTGAAGCTTTCTTT.

CDR3 in DNA: TGTGCCAGTTCTTCCGGGACAGGGAAATATGTTGAAGCTTTCTTT. This gives the protein CASSSGTGKYVEAFF. The chain combines TRBV10-3 with TRBJ1-1, with 9 bases matching TRBD1. CDR1 is ENHRY and CDR2 is SYGVKD in the germline V gene. The CDR3 totals 15 residues. Germline trimming cut 10 bases from V and 7 bases from J; bases unmatched to any gene: 16.

V usage is TRBV28 and J usage is TRBJ1-1; D is possibly TRBD1 (5 bases). The germline V gene has CDR1 MDHEN and CDR2 SYDVKM. Trimming left V 5 bases short and J 8 bases short, with 24 bases between. This CDR3 region has 16 residues. CDR3 in amino acids: CASSPAGARGGSEAFF. The CDR3 coding sequence is TGTGCCAGCAGTCCCGCCGGGGCCCGGGGAGGGAGCGAAGCTTTCTTT.

This chain joins TRBV7-8 and TRBJ2-7; a possible D gene is TRBD1 (6 bases). Trimming cost V 0 bases and J 5 bases, with 11 bases left between them. Germline CDR1 SGHVS, CDR2 FQNEAQ. The CDR3 runs 14 residues. CDR3 protein: CASSLAHRVNEQYF. CDR3 DNA: TGTGCCAGCAGCTTAGCGCACAGGGTTAACGAGCAGTACTTC.

The chain employs TRBV10-3 and TRBJ2-7, with D tentatively TRBD2 (5 bases). V gave up 2 bases and J gave up 4 bases, with 12 bases separating them. In germline, CDR1 is ENHRY, CDR2 SYGVKD. The CDR3 spans 14 residues. The CDR3 sequence: CAISEPDYQYEQYF. CDR3 bases: TGTGCCATCAGTGAGCCCGACTACCAATACGAGCAGTACTTC.

This clone was seen a handful of times. The genes are TRBV20-1 and TRBJ1-1; D is undetermined. Trimming shortened V by 3 bases and J by 5 bases, and 7 bases separated the two germline ends. CDR1 is DFQATT and CDR2 is SNEGSKA in the germline V gene (reference sequence). CDR3 size: 11 residues. In nucleotides, the CDR3 is TGCAGTGCTAGGCCTGGGACTGAAGCTTTCTTT. Its protein product is CSARPGTEAFF.

This clone is a singleton in its sample. The V gene is TRBV19, the J gene TRBJ2-3; 12 positions agree with TRBD2. The CDR3 consists of 16 residues. V trimming: 6 bases; J trimming: 2 bases; junction bases outside the gene matches: 6. The germline V gene has CDR1 LNHDA and CDR2 SQIVND (reference sequence). CDR3 nucleotides: TGTGCCAGTAGGGACGGACTAGCGGGGAACACAGATACGCAGTATTTT. It encodes CASRDGLAGNTDTQYF.